What follows is one T cell receptor (beta chain) and its context. The antigen remains undetermined. The source of the sample is a study of CD8+ T cells in alopecia areata. Broader study findings: How baseline CD8+ expansion relates to response remains uncertain (there was one nonresponder).

Treatment specified: oral pan-JAK inhibitor, 5-10 mg twice daily. Peripheral blood samples and lesional scalp punch biopsies were obtained from alopecia areata patients. cDNA serving as the sequencing template came from extracted, reverse transcribed RNA. Here immunoSEQ multiplex PCR was the method, and the copy in TCRdb shows in-frame clones only, minus some. Of 150,000 to 200,000 clones in the sample, under 70% were seen once. The J segment lost 7 bases and the V segment lost 8 bases, leaving 10 bases of the junction unmatched. This CDR3 has 13 amino acids. Germline V gene sequence: CDR1 SNHLY, CDR2 FYNNEI.

V and J are TRBV2 and TRBJ1-2, with 7 positions matching TRBD1. This clonotype originated in a human donor with alopecia areata. The specimen comprised CD4+ T cells sorted from blood, sampled at week 4, from a patient treated with tofacitinib. CDR3 amino acids: CASSTQGNGGYTF. In nucleotides, the CDR3 is TGTGCCAGCTCGACACAGGGGAACGGTGGCTACACCTTC.